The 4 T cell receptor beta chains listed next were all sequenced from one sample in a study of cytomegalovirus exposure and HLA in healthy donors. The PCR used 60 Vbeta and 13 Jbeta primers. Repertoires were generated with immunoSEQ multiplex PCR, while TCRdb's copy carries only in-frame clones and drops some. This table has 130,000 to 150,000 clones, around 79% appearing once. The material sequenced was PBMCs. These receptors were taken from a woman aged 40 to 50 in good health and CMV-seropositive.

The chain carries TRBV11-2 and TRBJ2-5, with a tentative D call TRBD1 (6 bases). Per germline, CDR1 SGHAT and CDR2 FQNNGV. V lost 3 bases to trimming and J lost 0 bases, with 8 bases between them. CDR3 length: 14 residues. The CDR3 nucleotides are TGTGCCAGCAGCTTGACAGGATACCAAGAGACCCAGTACTTC. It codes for CASSLTGYQETQYF. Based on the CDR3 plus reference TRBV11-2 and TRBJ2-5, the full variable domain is EAGVAQSPRYKIIEKRQSVAFWCNPISGHATLYWYQQILGQGPKLLIQFQNNGVVDDSQLPKDRFSAERLKGVDSTLKIQPAKLEDSAVYLCASSLTGYQETQYFGPGTRLLVL.

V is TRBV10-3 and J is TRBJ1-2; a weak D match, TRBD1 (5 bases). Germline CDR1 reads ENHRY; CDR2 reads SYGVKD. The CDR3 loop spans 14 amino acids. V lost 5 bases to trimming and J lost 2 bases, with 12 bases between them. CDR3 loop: CAISSGGGNYGYTF. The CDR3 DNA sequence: TGTGCCATCAGTTCAGGTGGGGGGAACTATGGCTACACCTTC.

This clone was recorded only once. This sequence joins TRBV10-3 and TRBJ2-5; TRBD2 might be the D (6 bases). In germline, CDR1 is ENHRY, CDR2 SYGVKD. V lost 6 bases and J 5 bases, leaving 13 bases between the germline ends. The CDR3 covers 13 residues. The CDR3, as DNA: TGTGCCATCAGCGCTAGCGAGGGGGAGACCCAGTACTTC. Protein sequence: CAISASEGETQYF.

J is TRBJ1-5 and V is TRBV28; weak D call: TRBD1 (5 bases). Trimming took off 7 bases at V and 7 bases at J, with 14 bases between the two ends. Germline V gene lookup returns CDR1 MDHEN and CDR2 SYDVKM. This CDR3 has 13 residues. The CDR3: CASNTRGPQPQHF. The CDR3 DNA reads TGTGCCAGCAATACAAGGGGTCCACAGCCCCAGCATTTT.